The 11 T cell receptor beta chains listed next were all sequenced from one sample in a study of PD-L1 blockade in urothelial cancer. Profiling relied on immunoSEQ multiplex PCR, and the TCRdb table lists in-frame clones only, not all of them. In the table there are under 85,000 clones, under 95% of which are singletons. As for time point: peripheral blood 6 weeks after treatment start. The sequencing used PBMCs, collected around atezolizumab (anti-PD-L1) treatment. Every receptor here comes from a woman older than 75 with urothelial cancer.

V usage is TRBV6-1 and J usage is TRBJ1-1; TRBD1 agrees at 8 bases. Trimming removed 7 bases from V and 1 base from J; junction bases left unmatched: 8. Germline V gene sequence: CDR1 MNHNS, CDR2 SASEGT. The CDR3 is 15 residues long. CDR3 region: CASNTEDRGNTEAFF. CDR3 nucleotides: TGTGCCAGCAATACGGAAGACAGGGGGAACACTGAAGCTTTCTTT.

The CDR3: CALAREGLNGELFF. The CDR3 bases are TGTGCCCTCGCGCGGGAGGGCCTCAACGGGGAGCTGTTTTTT. V usage is TRBV10-3 and J usage is TRBJ2-2; 9 bases line up with TRBD2. The germline V gene has CDR1 ENHRY and CDR2 SYGVKD. The CDR3 length is 14 residues. With V trimmed by 11 bases and J by 7 bases, 11 bases remained unmatched.

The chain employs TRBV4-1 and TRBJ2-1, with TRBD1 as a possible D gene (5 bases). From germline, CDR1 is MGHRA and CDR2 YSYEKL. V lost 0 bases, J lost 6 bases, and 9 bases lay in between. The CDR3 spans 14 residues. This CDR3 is CASSQEAQGNEQFF. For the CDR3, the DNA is TGCGCCAGCAGCCAAGAAGCCCAGGGCAATGAGCAGTTCTTC.

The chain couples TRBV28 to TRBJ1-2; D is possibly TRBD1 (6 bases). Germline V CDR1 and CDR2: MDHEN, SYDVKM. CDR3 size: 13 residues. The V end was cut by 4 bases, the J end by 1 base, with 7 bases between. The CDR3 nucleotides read TGTGCCAGCAGTTCGGACAGTAACTATGGCTACACCTTC. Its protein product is CASSSDSNYGYTF.

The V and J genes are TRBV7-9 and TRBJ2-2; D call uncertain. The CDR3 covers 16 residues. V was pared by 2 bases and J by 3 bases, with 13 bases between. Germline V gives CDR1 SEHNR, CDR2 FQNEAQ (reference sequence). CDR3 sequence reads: CASSLRRPQDTGELFF. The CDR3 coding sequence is TGTGCCAGCAGCTTACGCCGGCCCCAGGACACCGGGGAGCTGTTTTTT.

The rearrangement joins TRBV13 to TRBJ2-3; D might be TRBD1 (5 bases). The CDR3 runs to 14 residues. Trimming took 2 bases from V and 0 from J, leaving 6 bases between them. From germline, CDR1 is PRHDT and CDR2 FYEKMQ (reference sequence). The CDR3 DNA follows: TGTGCCAGCAGCTTAAGACAGAGCACAGATACGCAGTATTTT. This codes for CASSLRQSTDTQYF.

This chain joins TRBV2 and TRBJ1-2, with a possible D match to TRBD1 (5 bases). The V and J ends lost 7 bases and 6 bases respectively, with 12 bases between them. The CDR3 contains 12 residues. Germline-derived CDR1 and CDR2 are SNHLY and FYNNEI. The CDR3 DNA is TGTGCCAGCATCGGGGGGGTGCATGGCTACACCTTC. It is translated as CASIGGVHGYTF. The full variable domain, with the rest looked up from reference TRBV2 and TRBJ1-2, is EPEVTQTPSHQVTQMGQEVILRCVPISNHLYFYWYRQILGQKVEFLVSFYNNEISEKSEIFDDQFSVERPDGSNFTLKIRSTKLEDSAMYFCASIGGVHGYTFGSGTRLTVV.

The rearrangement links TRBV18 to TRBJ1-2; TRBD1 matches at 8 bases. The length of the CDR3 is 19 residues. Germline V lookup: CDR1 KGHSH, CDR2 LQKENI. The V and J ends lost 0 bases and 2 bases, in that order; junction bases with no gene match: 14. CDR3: CASSPPGWTGTFKNYGYTF. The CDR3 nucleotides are TGTGCCAGCTCACCACCGGGGTGGACAGGGACTTTTAAGAACTATGGCTACACCTTC.

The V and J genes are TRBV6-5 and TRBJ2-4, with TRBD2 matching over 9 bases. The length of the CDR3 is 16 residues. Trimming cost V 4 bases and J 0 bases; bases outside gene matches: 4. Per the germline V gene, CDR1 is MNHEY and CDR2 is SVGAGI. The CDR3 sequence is CASSSIAGVAKNIQYF. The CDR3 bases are TGTGCCAGCAGTTCGATAGCGGGGGTAGCCAAAAACATTCAGTACTTC.

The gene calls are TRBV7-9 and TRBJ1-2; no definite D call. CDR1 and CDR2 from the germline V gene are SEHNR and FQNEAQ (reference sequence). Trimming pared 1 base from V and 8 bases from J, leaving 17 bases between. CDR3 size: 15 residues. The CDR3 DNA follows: TGTGCCAGCAGCTTAGAATGGCTGGCGGACTCCGGCTACACCTTC. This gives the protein CASSLEWLADSGYTF.

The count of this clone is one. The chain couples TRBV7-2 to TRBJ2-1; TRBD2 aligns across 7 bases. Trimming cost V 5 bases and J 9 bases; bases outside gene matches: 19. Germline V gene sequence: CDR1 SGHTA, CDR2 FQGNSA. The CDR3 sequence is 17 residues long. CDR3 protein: CASSPEGTRGSWVEQFF. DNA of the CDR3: TGTGCCAGCAGCCCCGAGGGGACTCGCGGGAGCTGGGTTGAGCAGTTCTTC. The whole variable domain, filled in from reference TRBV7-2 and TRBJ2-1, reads GAGVSQSPSNKVTEKGKDVELRCDPISGHTALYWYRQSLGQGLEFLIYFQGNSAPDKSGLPSDRFSAERTGGSVSTLTIQRTQQEDSAVYLCASSPEGTRGSWVEQFFGPGTRLTVL.